This TCR beta chain is from a study of blood T cell repertoires in COVID-19. Overall study: COVID-19 samples from acute and convalescent phases originated in the United States, Italy and Spain. PBMCs, B-cell-depleted T cells, or T cells provided the cDNA or gDNA that made up the material.

Under the authors' procedure: Nucleated cell counts were estimated from reference gene primer amplification. Repertoires were generated with immunoSEQ multiplex PCR, while TCRdb's copy carries only in-frame clones and drops some. V, J and clone size derive from that table, while D and trimming were established from the DNA sequence. This table has hundreds of thousands of clones, about 90% appearing once. This CDR3 comprises 15 residues. The V gene's germline CDR1 is MNHEY and CDR2 SVGAGI. J lost 8 bases, V lost 0 bases, and 4 bases had no gene match. The sequencing input was peripheral blood. This TCR was sampled from a woman aged 18-29 years who had recovered from COVID-19. This chain uses TRBV6-5 with TRBJ2-2, with 9 bases matching TRBD1. The CDR3 region is CASSYSGQGAGELFF. CDR3 DNA sequence: TGTGCCAGCAGTTACTCGGGACAGGGAGCGGGGGAGCTGTTTTTT.